These 7 T cell receptor beta chains originate from one sample sequenced in a study of blood T cells in healthy people across ages. Primers used in a second PCR of about 6 to 12 cycles were a sample-barcoded 5' primer and a J-beta primer mix. Via MiXCR, TCRdb re-called the 5' RACE reads, giving one row per CDR3 protein. The sample lists fewer than 2,000,000 distinct CDR3 sequences, about 31% occurring once. Sequencing was carried out using blood. These receptors came from a woman aged 25 to 39 in good health.

The rearrangement links TRBV4-1 to TRBJ2-7, with 8 nucleotides matching TRBD1. The CDR3 extends over 15 amino acids. Trimming at V came to 3 bases and at J to 6 bases, leaving 10 bases not matched to a gene. Germline V gives CDR1 MGHRA, CDR2 YSYEKL. CDR3 DNA: TGCGCCAGCAGCCATGGAGACAGGGGCTTGCTCGAGCAGTACTTC. It yields the protein CASSHGDRGLLEQYF.

The V and J genes are TRBV7-8 and TRBJ1-1; TRBD1 aligns across 7 bases. The CDR3 length is 13 residues. The junction had 4 bases not matched to a gene; V was cut back by 5 bases and J by 4 bases. Germline V gives CDR1 SGHVS, CDR2 FQNEAQ. For the CDR3, the DNA is TGTGCCAGCAGCGTTACAGGGGCCACTGAAGCTTTCTTT. Residues: CASSVTGATEAFF.

This clonotype came up a few times. The genes are TRBV20-1 and TRBJ2-2, with D uncertain. Trimming took off 3 bases at V and 3 bases at J, with 5 bases between the two ends. Germline assignment: CDR1 DFQATT and CDR2 SNEGSKA (reference sequence). The CDR3 runs to 12 residues. The CDR3 here is CSASRYTGELFF. Written as DNA, the CDR3 is TGCAGTGCTAGCAGATACACCGGGGAGCTGTTTTTT.

CDR3 in DNA: TGCAGTGCTAGGAACTGGGGACAGGGGAAGCGGGGCTACACCTTC. Its protein is CSARNWGQGKRGYTF. The genes are TRBV20-1 and TRBJ1-2, with 10 bases that match TRBD1. The germline V gene has CDR1 DFQATT and CDR2 SNEGSKA (reference sequence). The CDR3 has 15 residues. The trim removed 3 bases at V and 8 bases at J, leaving 12 bases unmatched.

The V and J genes are TRBV20-1 and TRBJ1-1; D uncertain. The length of the CDR3 is 13 residues. The V gene lost 0 bases and the J gene lost 4 bases, with 9 bases spanning the gap. Germline V gives CDR1 DFQATT, CDR2 SNEGSKA (reference sequence). CDR3 amino acids: CSARELSLTEAFF. CDR3 coding DNA: TGCAGTGCTAGAGAGTTATCCCTCACTGAAGCTTTCTTT.

This chain uses TRBV13 with TRBJ2-7; perhaps D is TRBD1 or TRBD2 (5 bases each). The CDR3 has 12 amino acids. Trimming removed 5 bases at V and 5 bases at J, with 10 bases between. CDR1 PRHDT and CDR2 FYEKMQ come from the germline V gene (reference sequence). CDR3 bases: TGTGCCAGCAGCCTTCGGGGACACGAGCAGTACTTC. It encodes CASSLRGHEQYF.

The chain uses TRBV3-1 and TRBJ2-1; no definite D call. The CDR3 runs to 16 residues. Trimming pared 4 bases from V and 0 bases from J, leaving 13 bases between. Germline CDR1 reads LGHDT; CDR2 reads YNNKEL (reference sequence). CDR3 amino acids: CASSLRPTDSYNEQFF. The CDR3 nucleotides are TGTGCCAGCAGCCTTAGGCCGACGGACTCCTACAATGAGCAGTTCTTC.